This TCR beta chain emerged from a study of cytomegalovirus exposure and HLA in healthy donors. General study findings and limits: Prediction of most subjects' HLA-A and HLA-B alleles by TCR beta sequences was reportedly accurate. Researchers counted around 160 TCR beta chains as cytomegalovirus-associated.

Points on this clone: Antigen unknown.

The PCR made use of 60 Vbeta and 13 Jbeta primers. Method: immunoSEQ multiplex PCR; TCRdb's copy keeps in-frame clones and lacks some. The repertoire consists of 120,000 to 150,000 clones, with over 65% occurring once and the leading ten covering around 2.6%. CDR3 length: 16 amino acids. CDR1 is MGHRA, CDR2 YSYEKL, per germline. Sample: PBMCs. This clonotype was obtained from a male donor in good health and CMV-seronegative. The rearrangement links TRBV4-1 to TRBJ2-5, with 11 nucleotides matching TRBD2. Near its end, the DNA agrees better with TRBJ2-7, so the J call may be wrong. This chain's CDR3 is CASSQVLAGGSYEQYF. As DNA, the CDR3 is TGCGCCAGCAGCCAAGTGCTAGCGGGAGGATCCTACGAGCAGTACTTC.